The entry below describes one T cell receptor beta chain. This sample stems from a study of blood T cell repertoires in COVID-19. Clones were read by immunoSEQ multiplex PCR, and TCRdb kept only the in-frame ones, dropping some. The data hold some 490,000 clones, with roughly nine tenths observed a single time. Participants' own reports of clinical history determined their cohort assignment. Two negative PCRs, clearance, or symptom resolution had been documented for recovered Cohort 3 donors. The J segment lost 1 base and the V segment lost 5 bases, leaving 9 bases of the junction unmatched. Germline V gene sequence: CDR1 SGHRS, CDR2 YFSETQ. The CDR3 consists of 16 residues.

Sample: PBMCs or T cells enriched from blood (not recorded which). The V gene is TRBV5-1, the J gene TRBJ1-1; 9 nucleotides agree with TRBD1. This clonotype was sampled from an older woman who had recovered from COVID-19. The DNA of the CDR3 is TGCGCCAGCAGGTGGGGGGACAGGGATACGAACACTGAAGCTTTCTTT. It encodes CASRWGDRDTNTEAFF.